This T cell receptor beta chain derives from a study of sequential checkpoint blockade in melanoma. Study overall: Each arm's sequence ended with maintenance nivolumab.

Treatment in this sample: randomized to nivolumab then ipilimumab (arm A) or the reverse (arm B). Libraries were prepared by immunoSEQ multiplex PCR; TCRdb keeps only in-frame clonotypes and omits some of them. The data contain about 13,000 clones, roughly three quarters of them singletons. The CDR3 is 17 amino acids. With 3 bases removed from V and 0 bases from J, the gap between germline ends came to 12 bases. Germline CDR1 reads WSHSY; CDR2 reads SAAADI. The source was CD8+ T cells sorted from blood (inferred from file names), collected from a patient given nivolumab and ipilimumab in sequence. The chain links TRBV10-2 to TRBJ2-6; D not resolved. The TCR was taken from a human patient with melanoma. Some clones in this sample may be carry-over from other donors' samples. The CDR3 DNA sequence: TGCGCCAGCAGTGAACCGCGAAGCATCTCTGGGGCCAACGTCCTGACTTTC. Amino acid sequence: CASSEPRSISGANVLTF.